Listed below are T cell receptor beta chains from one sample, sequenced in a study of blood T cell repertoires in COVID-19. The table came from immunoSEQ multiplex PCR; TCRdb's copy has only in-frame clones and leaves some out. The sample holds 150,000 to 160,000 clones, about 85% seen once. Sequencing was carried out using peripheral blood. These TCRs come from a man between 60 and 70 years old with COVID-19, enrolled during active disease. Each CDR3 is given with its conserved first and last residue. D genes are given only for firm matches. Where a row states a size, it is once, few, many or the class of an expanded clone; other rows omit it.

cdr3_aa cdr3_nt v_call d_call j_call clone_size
CASSLSSTAGAYEQYF TGTGCCAGCAGTTTATCGAGCACCGCCGGGGCCTACGAGCAGTACTTC TRBV27 . TRBJ2-7 .
CASSEGGSTGELFF TGTGCCAGCAGCGAGGGGGGGTCCACCGGGGAGCTGTTTTTT TRBV6-4 . TRBJ2-2 .
CASSLSPLSGSPLHF TGTGCCAGCAGTTTATCGCCACTATCCGGTTCACCCCTCCACTTT TRBV27 . TRBJ1-6 .
CSVEGGGRPGELFF TGCAGCGTTGAAGGCGGGGGCAGACCCGGGGAGCTGTTTTTT TRBV29-1 . TRBJ2-2 few
CASSLTGPTNEKLFF TGCGCCAGCAGCTTGACAGGCCCCACTAATGAAAAACTGTTTTTT TRBV5-1 . TRBJ1-4 .
CASSSQTGMTGNTIYF TGTGCCAGCAGCTCCCAGACAGGGATGACTGGAAACACCATATATTTT TRBV7-2 TRBD1 TRBJ1-3 .
CASSQEDRGQRGYTF TGCGCCAGCAGCCAAGAGGACAGGGGGCAACGTGGCTACACCTTC TRBV4-3 TRBD1 TRBJ1-2 .
CASTLLAGVSNEQFF TGTGCCAGCACTCTCCTAGCGGGAGTCTCCAATGAGCAGTTCTTC TRBV2 TRBD2 TRBJ2-1 .
CASSRNRGEAFF TGTGCCAGCAGCCGAAACAGGGGTGAAGCTTTCTTT TRBV11-2 TRBD1 TRBJ1-1 few
CASSFSRFAADTQYF TGTGCCAGCAGCTTCAGCAGGTTTGCCGCAGATACGCAGTATTTT TRBV7-9 . TRBJ2-3 .
CASSGWLLAGKLNNEQFF TGTGCCAGCAGTGGATGGCTTCTAGCGGGGAAGTTAAACAATGAGCAGTTCTTC TRBV6-2/TRBV6-3 TRBD2 TRBJ2-1 .
CASSPTGTPGETQYF TGTGCCAGCAGTCCAACAGGGACCCCGGGGGAGACCCAGTACTTC TRBV28 . TRBJ2-5 .
CASSYRTEGLNTEAFF TGCGCCAGCAGCTATCGGACAGAAGGGTTGAACACTGAAGCTTTCTTT TRBV5-1 . TRBJ1-1 .
CASSQVPQGGSNEKLFF TGCGCCAGCAGCCAGGTTCCACAGGGTGGGTCTAATGAAAAACTGTTTTTT TRBV4-3 . TRBJ1-4 .
CASSDRISPLHF TGTGCCAGCAGTGACAGAATCTCACCCCTCCACTTT TRBV28 . TRBJ1-6 .
CASSFPAGGATEAFF TGTGCCAGCAGCTTCCCGGCAGGGGGTGCCACTGAAGCTTTCTTT TRBV3-1/TRBV3-2 TRBD1 TRBJ1-1 .
CASSFSATNEKLFF TGTGCCAGCAGCTTCTCTGCAACTAATGAAAAACTGTTTTTT TRBV11-2 . TRBJ1-4 .
CASSLGGGNEQYF TGTGCCAGCAGCTTAGGGGGAGGAAACGAGCAGTACTTC TRBV11-2 . TRBJ2-7 few
CATKETSGRPVTQYF TGTGCCACCAAGGAGACTAGCGGGAGGCCGGTTACGCAGTATTTT TRBV19 TRBD2 TRBJ2-3 once
CASSTYGQGVDEQYF TGTGCCAGCAGCACCTACGGGCAGGGGGTCGACGAGCAGTACTTC TRBV7-8 TRBD1 TRBJ2-7 .
CASSIGGAGTPNEKLFF TGTGCCAGTAGTATTGGGGGGGCCGGAACCCCTAATGAAAAACTGTTTTTT TRBV19 . TRBJ1-4 .
CASSLELAGVGEQYF TGCGCCAGCAGCTTGGAACTAGCGGGAGTTGGTGAGCAGTACTTC TRBV5-1 TRBD2 TRBJ2-7 .
CAISAGTVGYEQYF TGTGCCATCAGTGCCGGGACAGTGGGGTACGAGCAGTACTTC TRBV10-3 TRBD1 TRBJ2-7 .
CASSLDFRGSSGNTIYF TGCGCCAGCAGCTTGGATTTCAGGGGAAGCTCTGGAAACACCATATATTTT TRBV5-1 . TRBJ1-3 once
CASSPGHSNTEAFF TGTGCCAGCAGCCCTGGACACTCGAACACTGAAGCTTTCTTT TRBV7-9 . TRBJ1-1 .
CASSEALGTQYF TGTGCCAGCAGCGAAGCCCTAGGTACGCAGTATTTT TRBV11-3 . TRBJ2-3 .
CAWSVPRLVQETQYF TGTGCCTGGAGTGTACCTAGGCTGGTCCAAGAGACCCAGTACTTC TRBV30 . TRBJ2-5 few
CASSANRANTGELFF TGTGCCAGCAGTGCCAACAGGGCGAACACCGGGGAGCTGTTTTTT TRBV25-1 . TRBJ2-2 .
CASSLGQAVIQPQHF TGTGCCAGCAGCTTGGGACAGGCCGTAATCCAGCCCCAGCATTTT TRBV5-8 . TRBJ1-5 .
CASSKGDRVADTQYF TGTGCCAGTAGTAAAGGGGACAGGGTAGCAGATACGCAGTATTTT TRBV19 TRBD1 TRBJ2-3 once
CATSDSDIGKGMRNQPQHF TGTGCCACCAGTGACTCGGACATCGGAAAGGGAATGCGCAATCAGCCCCAGCATTTT TRBV24-1 . TRBJ1-5 .
CASSFMGSVQPQHF TGTGCCAGCAGTTTCATGGGGAGTGTTCAGCCCCAGCATTTT TRBV28 . TRBJ1-5 .
CASSPTGERSPLHF TGTGCCAGCTCACCCACAGGGGAACGTTCACCCCTCCACTTT TRBV18 TRBD1 TRBJ1-6 .
CASSMDRNYGYTF TGTGCCAGCAGTATGGACAGGAACTATGGCTACACCTTC TRBV6-5 TRBD1 TRBJ1-2 .
CASMGQGANTEAFF TGTGCCAGTATGGGTCAGGGGGCAAACACTGAAGCTTTCTTT TRBV19 TRBD1 TRBJ1-1 .
CASSFPTGLQETQYF TGTGCCAGCAGCTTCCCGACAGGGCTCCAAGAGACCCAGTACTTC TRBV3-1/TRBV3-2 TRBD1 TRBJ2-5 .
CASSPVTYDSTYGYTF TGTGCCAGCAGCCCGGTAACCTACGATTCAACCTATGGCTACACCTTC TRBV3-1/TRBV3-2 . TRBJ1-2 .
CASSVTGNEQFF TGTGCCAGCAGCGTAACGGGAAATGAGCAGTTCTTC TRBV9 . TRBJ2-1 few
CASSEAVKGAEAFF TGTGCCAGCAGTGAAGCGGTTAAAGGGGCTGAAGCTTTCTTT TRBV6-1 . TRBJ1-1 .
CASSQDPPGSETGELFF TGCGCCAGCAGCCAAGATCCCCCCGGGTCGGAGACCGGGGAGCTGTTTTTT TRBV4-3 . TRBJ2-2 .
CASGHGVAGEQFF TGTGCTAGTGGTCACGGGGTAGCCGGCGAGCAGTTCTTC TRBV12-5 . TRBJ2-1 .
CASSLYSEKLFF TGTGCCAGCAGTTTATACAGCGAAAAACTGTTTTTT TRBV28 . TRBJ1-4 few
CASSVGGKDYGYTF TGTGCCAGCAGCGTGGGGGGAAAGGACTATGGCTACACCTTC TRBV9 . TRBJ1-2 .
CSVEDRGRLRETQYF TGCAGCGTTGAAGATCGGGGTAGGCTTCGGGAGACCCAGTACTTC TRBV29-1 . TRBJ2-5 .
CASSPFSQGSLSGNTIYF TGTGCCAGCTCACCATTTAGTCAGGGAAGCCTCTCTGGAAACACCATATATTTT TRBV18 . TRBJ1-3 .
CASTLDSLEVTDTQYF TGTGCCAGCACCCTGGACAGCCTTGAAGTCACAGATACGCAGTATTTT TRBV7-2 . TRBJ2-3 .
CASRLAGEKLFF TGTGCCAGTAGATTAGCGGGTGAAAAACTGTTTTTT TRBV19 . TRBJ1-4 .
CASSQVGAGNTEAFF TGCGCCAGCAGCCAAGTTGGGGCAGGCAACACTGAAGCTTTCTTT TRBV4-1 . TRBJ1-1 few
CASRRTVAYEQYF TGTGCCAGCAGACGGACAGTAGCCTACGAGCAGTACTTC TRBV6-5 . TRBJ2-7 .